A selection of T cell receptor beta chains follows, all from one sample in a study of molecular identifiers for immune sequencing clone quantification. MiXCR was run by TCRdb on the PCR reads, yielding one entry per CDR3 protein. In the table there are about 97,000 distinct CDR3 sequences, around 24% of which are singletons. The sample was naive CD8+ T cells from blood, with Jurkat cell RNA spiked in. The receptors shown here come from a human donor in good health. Some libraries in this study had Jurkat cell RNA spiked in. The CDR3 runs from the conserved cysteine through the conserved F or W. Fields, in order: CDR3 length, V gene, clone size, J gene, D gene, CDR3 protein, CDR3 DNA. D genes are given only for firm matches. Expanded clones are given a class, and other clones once, few, many or no size at all.

length: 14
V: TRBV7-9
size: many
J: TRBJ2-7
D: TRBD1
CDR3: CASSFPTGDNEQYF
DNA: TGTGCCAGCAGCTTTCCTACAGGGGACAACGAGCAGTACTTC

length: 15
V: TRBV7-9
size: -
J: TRBJ1-4
D: -
CDR3: CASRSSGTTNEKLFF
DNA: TGTGCCAGCAGATCTTCCGGGACAACTAATGAAAAACTGTTTTTT

length: 13
V: TRBV7-9
size: many
J: TRBJ2-5
D: -
CDR3: CASLRGAKETQYF
DNA: TGTGCCAGCCTAAGGGGCGCAAAAGAGACCCAGTACTTC

length: 18
V: TRBV4-1
size: -
J: TRBJ2-1
D: TRBD2
CDR3: CASSQEASGFSSYNEQFF
DNA: TGCGCCAGCAGCCAAGAAGCTAGCGGATTTAGCTCCTACAATGAGCAGTTCTTC

length: 15
V: TRBV11-2
size: many
J: TRBJ2-7
D: -
CDR3: CASSFGATLTYEQYF
DNA: TGTGCCAGCAGCTTTGGGGCCACCCTTACCTACGAGCAGTACTTC

length: 17
V: TRBV7-2
size: many
J: TRBJ2-7
D: -
CDR3: CASSFVGQGLLTYEQYF
DNA: TGTGCCAGCAGCTTTGTGGGTCAGGGACTTCTCACCTACGAGCAGTACTTC

length: 16
V: TRBV27
size: many
J: TRBJ1-2
D: -
CDR3: CASSLSPHSKVNGYTF
DNA: TGTGCCAGCAGTTTATCCCCCCACTCGAAAGTCAATGGCTACACCTTC

length: 13
V: TRBV6-1
size: few
J: TRBJ2-7
D: -
CDR3: CASSEQHIYEQYF
DNA: TGTGCCAGCAGTGAACAGCACATCTACGAGCAGTACTTC

length: 17
V: TRBV15
size: once
J: TRBJ2-2
D: -
CDR3: CANSRVGGGVRTGELFF
DNA: TGTGCCAACAGCAGAGTAGGAGGGGGGGTGAGGACCGGGGAGCTGTTTTTT

length: 15
V: TRBV5-4
size: many
J: TRBJ2-3
D: TRBD2
CDR3: CASSSSLAGLDTQYF
DNA: TGTGCCAGCAGCTCTTCACTAGCGGGGCTAGATACGCAGTATTTT

length: 15
V: TRBV12-3/TRBV12-4
size: few
J: TRBJ1-2
D: -
CDR3: CASRTLGTTNYGYTF
DNA: TGTGCCAGCAGAACCTTAGGGACCACTAACTATGGCTACACCTTC

length: 14
V: TRBV12-3/TRBV12-4
size: many
J: TRBJ2-3
D: TRBD2
CDR3: CASSHSGREGTQYF
DNA: TGTGCCAGCAGCCATAGCGGGAGGGAAGGTACGCAGTATTTT

length: 12
V: TRBV7-9
size: -
J: TRBJ1-1
D: -
CDR3: CVSSFGGTEAFF
DNA: TGTGTCAGCAGCTTCGGGGGCACTGAAGCTTTCTTT

length: 15
V: TRBV12-3/TRBV12-4
size: many
J: TRBJ2-3
D: TRBD2
CDR3: CASSLSGVSPDTQYF
DNA: TGTGCCAGCAGTCTTAGCGGGGTTTCACCAGATACGCAGTATTTT

length: 16
V: TRBV7-3
size: few
J: TRBJ2-1
D: TRBD1
CDR3: CASSPYTGGGYNEQFF
DNA: TGTGCCAGCAGCCCTTATACAGGGGGCGGCTACAATGAGCAGTTCTTC

length: 13
V: TRBV4-1
size: many
J: TRBJ1-5
D: -
CDR3: CASSQAENQPQHF
DNA: TGCGCCAGCAGCCAAGCAGAAAATCAGCCCCAGCATTTT

length: 14
V: TRBV5-1
size: many
J: TRBJ2-7
D: TRBD1
CDR3: CASSFSTGGYEQYF
DNA: TGCGCCAGCAGCTTTAGTACAGGGGGCTACGAGCAGTACTTC

length: 14
V: TRBV6-5
size: few
J: TRBJ1-2
D: -
CDR3: CASSYLRGNYGYTF
DNA: TGTGCCAGCAGTTATTTACGGGGGAACTATGGCTACACCTTC

length: 15
V: TRBV6-2/TRBV6-3
size: -
J: TRBJ2-7
D: -
CDR3: CARSSRGPGISAPYF
DNA: TGTGCCCGCAGTTCCCGCGGGCCAGGGATCTCCGCGCCGTACTTC

length: 15
V: TRBV4-3
size: many
J: TRBJ2-7
D: -
CDR3: CASSQVEGVTHEQYF
DNA: TGCGCCAGCAGCCAAGTCGAAGGCGTGACCCACGAGCAGTACTTC

length: 16
V: TRBV4-1
size: -
J: TRBJ2-5
D: TRBD1
CDR3: CASSQTGQSSQETQYF
DNA: TGCGCCAGCAGCCAAACGGGACAGTCCAGCCAAGAGACCCAGTACTTC

length: 16
V: TRBV7-2
size: many
J: TRBJ2-3
D: TRBD1
CDR3: CASSLLDRPNPDTQYF
DNA: TGTGCCAGCAGCTTATTGGACAGGCCCAACCCGGATACGCAGTATTTT

length: 16
V: TRBV2
size: many
J: TRBJ2-3
D: TRBD2
CDR3: CASSRLTSGVTDTQYF
DNA: TGTGCCAGCAGCCGATTGACTAGCGGGGTCACAGATACGCAGTATTTT

length: 14
V: TRBV7-9
size: many
J: TRBJ2-7
D: TRBD1
CDR3: CASSSGQGVYEQYF
DNA: TGTGCCAGCAGCTCGGGACAGGGAGTCTACGAGCAGTACTTC

length: 15
V: TRBV5-1
size: many
J: TRBJ2-7
D: TRBD1
CDR3: CASRTWGQGAYEQYF
DNA: TGCGCCAGCAGGACCTGGGGACAGGGGGCCTACGAGCAGTACTTC

length: 17
V: TRBV6-4
size: many
J: TRBJ2-2
D: TRBD1
CDR3: CASSAWGTEENTGELFF
DNA: TGTGCCAGCAGCGCCTGGGGGACAGAGGAGAACACCGGGGAGCTGTTTTTT

length: 14
V: TRBV5-4
size: many
J: TRBJ2-5
D: TRBD2
CDR3: CASSQGLAQETQYF
DNA: TGTGCCAGCAGCCAGGGACTAGCCCAAGAGACCCAGTACTTC

length: 15
V: TRBV7-8
size: many
J: TRBJ2-3
D: -
CDR3: CASSPLLGPTDTQYF
DNA: TGTGCCAGCAGTCCGCTTTTGGGGCCGACAGATACGCAGTATTTT

length: 13
V: TRBV4-1
size: many
J: TRBJ2-1
D: TRBD1
CDR3: CASSQGTGYEQFF
DNA: TGCGCCAGCAGCCAAGGGACAGGGTATGAGCAGTTCTTC

length: 16
V: TRBV11-2
size: -
J: TRBJ2-3
D: TRBD2
CDR3: CASSPSGLARTDTQYF
DNA: TGTGCCAGCAGCCCCTCGGGACTAGCCCGCACAGATACGCAGTATTTT

length: 16
V: TRBV4-3
size: many
J: TRBJ1-5
D: -
CDR3: CASSQDLRGANQPQHF
DNA: TGCGCCAGCAGCCAAGATCTGAGGGGGGCCAATCAGCCCCAGCATTTT

length: 14
V: TRBV4-3
size: many
J: TRBJ1-1
D: -
CDR3: CASSQEIGNTEAFF
DNA: TGCGCCAGCAGCCAAGAGATTGGGAACACTGAAGCTTTCTTT

length: 17
V: TRBV15
size: -
J: TRBJ2-1
D: TRBD1
CDR3: CATSITDRLDREDEQFF
DNA: TGTGCCACCAGCATCACGGATCGACTGGACAGGGAGGATGAGCAGTTCTTC

length: 15
V: TRBV7-9
size: many
J: TRBJ2-4
D: TRBD1
CDR3: CASSGQGLAKNIQYF
DNA: TGTGCCAGCAGTGGACAGGGACTAGCCAAAAACATTCAGTACTTC

length: 16
V: TRBV4-3
size: many
J: TRBJ2-7
D: -
CDR3: CASSQDRAGTRYEQYF
DNA: TGCGCCAGCAGCCAAGATCGGGCGGGAACCCGCTACGAGCAGTACTTC

length: 14
V: TRBV20-1
size: few
J: TRBJ2-7
D: TRBD2
CDR3: CSARETSGPYEQYF
DNA: TGCAGTGCTAGAGAAACTAGCGGCCCCTACGAGCAGTACTTC

length: 15
V: TRBV5-5
size: many
J: TRBJ2-5
D: TRBD2
CDR3: CASSLGGRARETQYF
DNA: TGTGCCAGCAGCTTAGGCGGGAGGGCCCGAGAGACCCAGTACTTC

length: 15
V: TRBV3-1
size: many
J: TRBJ2-3
D: -
CDR3: CASSQEGTSTDTQYF
DNA: TGTGCCAGCAGCCAAGAGGGGACCAGCACAGATACGCAGTATTTT

length: 16
V: TRBV27
size: few
J: TRBJ1-1
D: TRBD1
CDR3: CASSLSAGGANTEAFF
DNA: TGTGCCAGCAGTTTATCGGCAGGGGGCGCGAATACTGAAGCTTTCTTT

length: 11
V: TRBV20-1
size: -
J: TRBJ1-2
D: -
CDR3: CSARRLPGYTF
DNA: TGCAGTGCTAGGCGGCTTCCTGGCTACACCTTC

length: 14
V: TRBV11-2
size: -
J: TRBJ2-7
D: -
CDR3: CASSTYRAAYEQYF
DNA: TGTGCCAGCAGCACCTACAGGGCTGCCTACGAGCAGTACTTC

length: 17
V: TRBV5-6
size: many
J: TRBJ1-1
D: TRBD1
CDR3: CASSLDPTGGFDTEAFF
DNA: TGTGCCAGCAGCTTGGACCCAACAGGGGGCTTCGACACTGAAGCTTTCTTT